The 22 T cell receptor beta chains below come from one sample, sequenced in a study of response to subunit inactivated influenza vaccine listed by TCRdb under 2018. Library preparation used RT-PCR. The instrument was an Illumina HiSeq 2500. The public sequencing data were trimmed at Q25 with fastp and processed into clonotypes with MiXCR by TCRdb, which kept only in-frame beta chains. Each CDR3 protein appears once, grouped with its most common genes and DNA. This sample has about 520,000 distinct CDR3 sequences in its table, and around 25% of those were observed once. Jointly, the top ten make up under 2.5% of the sample. The source was CD4+ T cells sorted from PBMCs, collected approximately 5 days after vaccination. The source is a man aged 50-60 years who received an inactivated influenza vaccine. Donor details come from another sample of the same person, matched by shared clones.

The chain joins TRBV20-1 to TRBJ2-3; 7 nucleotides match TRBD1. The ends lost 3 bases at V and 4 bases at J; junction bases unmatched: 7. The germline CDR1 and CDR2 sequences are DFQATT and SNEGSKA (reference sequence). CDR3 length: 14 amino acids. The CDR3 DNA reads TGCAGTGCTAGGGCAGGGGGAATCCCAGATACGCAGTATTTT. It yields the protein CSARAGGIPDTQYF.

The chain has TRBV12-3 or TRBV12-4 and TRBJ2-2, with D possibly matching TRBD2 (6 bases). The CDR3 is 16 amino acids. V lost 8 bases and J 0 bases, leaving 16 bases between the germline ends. The CDR3 reads CASSTRGFANTGELFF. The CDR3, as DNA: TGTGCCAGCTCCACCCGGGGGTTCGCGAACACCGGGGAGCTGTTTTTT.

The chain uses TRBV11-1 and TRBJ2-3, with TRBD2 matching 16 bases. V lost 5 bases, J lost 0 bases, and 5 bases stayed unmatched. The CDR3 is made up of 18 amino acids. In germline, CDR1 is SGHAT, CDR2 FQDESV (reference sequence). The CDR3 DNA reads as TGTGCCAGCAGCCCAGGGACTAGCGGGAGGGGAAGCACAGATACGCAGTATTTT. Protein: CASSPGTSGRGSTDTQYF.

This clonotype has only a few counts. J is TRBJ2-5 and V is TRBV6-2 or TRBV6-3, with D hard to call. Trimming shortened V by 0 bases and J by 5 bases, and 16 bases separated the two germline ends. The CDR3 is 16 residues long. Looked up from germline, CDR1 is MNHEY and CDR2 is SVGEGT. The CDR3 region has the DNA TGTGCCAGCAGTTACTCGAATCAGATTCTAACGGAGACCCAGTACTTC. Residues: CASSYSNQILTETQYF.

The J gene is TRBJ2-1, the V gene TRBV20-1, with 9 bases fitting TRBD2. The germline V gene encodes CDR1 DFQATT and CDR2 SNEGSKA (reference sequence). The V segment lost 0 bases and the J segment 6 bases; nucleotides outside the gene matches: 9. The CDR3 runs to 16 residues. Here the CDR3 reads CSARDPLAGVVNEQFF. In nucleotides, the CDR3 is TGCAGTGCTAGAGACCCCTTAGCGGGAGTCGTCAATGAGCAGTTCTTC.

V and J are TRBV27 and TRBJ2-3; D may match TRBD1 or TRBD2 (6 bases each). Germline CDR1 and CDR2: MNHEY and SMNVEV (reference sequence). The CDR3 contains 13 residues. The ends were cut back, 7 bases at V and 7 bases at J, with 15 bases in the middle. The CDR3 sequence: CASTTQGGNTQYF. As DNA, the CDR3 is TGTGCCAGCACAACACAGGGAGGAAATACGCAGTATTTT.

The chain uses TRBV29-1 and TRBJ1-5; 7 bases are a match to TRBD1. V trimming: 6 bases; J trimming: 0 bases; junction bases outside the gene matches: 5. Looked up from germline, CDR1 is SQVTM and CDR2 is ANQGSEA. CDR3 size: 14 residues. The CDR3 nucleotides are TGCAGCGTCTGGACAGGTTATAGCAATCAGCCCCAGCATTTT. Protein: CSVWTGYSNQPQHF.

The chain combines TRBV7-6 with TRBJ2-1; no clear D. The ends were cut back, 2 bases at V and 0 bases at J, with 8 bases in the middle. Germline V gene lookup returns CDR1 SGHVS and CDR2 FNYEAQ. The CDR3 spans 15 residues. CDR3 sequence: CASSLNQYSYNEQFF. DNA of the CDR3: TGTGCCAGCAGCTTAAACCAGTACTCCTACAATGAGCAGTTCTTC.

V is TRBV20-1 and J is TRBJ2-7; the match to TRBD2 covers 11 bases. Germline V gives CDR1 DFQATT, CDR2 SNEGSKA (reference sequence). Trimming at V came to 6 bases and at J to 4 bases, leaving 14 bases not matched to a gene. The CDR3 loop spans 16 amino acids. The CDR3 nucleotides are TGCAGTGCCCGAGACTCCATAGCGGGAGGGCCGTACGAGCAGTACTTC. Amino acid sequence: CSARDSIAGGPYEQYF.

This clonotype appeared a few times. The chain recombines TRBV7-2 with TRBJ2-1, with TRBD2 matching over 11 bases. CDR1 is SGHTA and CDR2 is FQGNSA in the germline V gene. The CDR3 runs 16 residues. The V gene end was trimmed by 0 bases and the J gene end by 3 bases; junction bases not matched to a gene: 1. The CDR3 spells CASSLATSGVYNEQFF. The CDR3 nucleotides read TGTGCCAGCAGCTTAGCGACTAGCGGGGTCTACAATGAGCAGTTCTTC. The full variable domain, in which reference TRBV7-2 and TRBJ2-1 provide the parts outside the CDR3, is GAGVSQSPSNKVTEKGKDVELRCDPISGHTALYWYRQSLGQGLEFLIYFQGNSAPDKSGLPSDRFSAERTGGSVSTLTIQRTQQEDSAVYLCASSLATSGVYNEQFFGPGTRLTVL.

This clonotype was counted only a few times. The CDR3 sequence is CSVAATYNEQFF. The CDR3 nucleotides read TGCAGCGTTGCGGCAACGTACAATGAGCAGTTCTTC. The V call is TRBV29-1, the J call TRBJ2-1; no reliable D call. This CDR3 contains 12 residues. The germline V gene encodes CDR1 SQVTM and CDR2 ANQGSEA. The ends were cut back, 4 bases at V and 4 bases at J, with 8 bases in the middle.

The rearrangement links TRBV20-1 to TRBJ1-3; a weak D match, TRBD1 (5 bases). Trimming cost V 4 bases and J 4 bases, with 17 bases left between them. Germline V CDR1 and CDR2: DFQATT, SNEGSKA (reference sequence). The CDR3 has 15 residues. The DNA of the CDR3 is TGCAGTGCTATTGATTCCGGGACGCCGGGAAACACCATATATTTT. Its translation: CSAIDSGTPGNTIYF.

The chain has TRBV2 and TRBJ2-1; D remains unclear. CDR1 is SNHLY, CDR2 FYNNEI, per germline. V lost 3 bases and J lost 0, with 9 bases in between. The CDR3 runs to 15 residues. The CDR3 DNA is TGTGCCAGCAGTGAGTTGGCGACCTCCTACAATGAGCAGTTCTTC. Amino acid sequence: CASSELATSYNEQFF.

This clonotype was counted a few times. This rearrangement joins TRBV29-1 to TRBJ2-7, with 15 bases lining up with TRBD2. CDR3 length: 15 residues. Germline lookup yields CDR1 SQVTM and CDR2 ANQGSEA. After removal of 4 bases from V and 3 bases from J, the junction contained 4 bases not matched to a gene. The CDR3 bases are TGCAGCGTTGCGGGGACTAGCGGGGGGATCTACGAGCAGTACTTC. Its protein is CSVAGTSGGIYEQYF.

This clonotype occurred a few times. CDR3 in amino acids: CASGLVLGAAETNTGELFF. The CDR3, as DNA: TGTGCTAGTGGTTTGGTACTCGGGGCTGCGGAGACGAACACCGGGGAGCTGTTTTTT. The chain is built from TRBV12-5 and TRBJ2-2; D assignment may be TRBD1 or TRBD2 (5 bases each). Trimming shortened V by 0 bases and J by 0 bases, and 17 bases separated the two germline ends. CDR1 is LGHNT, CDR2 FRNRAP, per germline. The CDR3 is 19 amino acids. Looking up the rest from reference TRBV12-5 and TRBJ2-2 gives the full variable domain: DARVTQTPRHKVTEMGQEVTMRCQPILGHNTVFWYRQTMMQGLELLAYFRNRAPLDDSGMPKDRFSAEMPDATLATLKIQPSEPRDSAVYFCASGLVLGAAETNTGELFFGEGSRLTVL.

The chain is built from TRBV5-1 and TRBJ2-7, with 8 bases aligning to TRBD1. The length of the CDR3 is 16 residues. CDR1 is SGHRS and CDR2 is YFSETQ in the germline V gene. The J segment lost 0 bases and the V segment lost 2 bases, leaving 7 bases of the junction unmatched. CDR3: CASSLGPGQASYEQYF. CDR3 in DNA: TGCGCCAGCAGCTTAGGTCCGGGACAGGCCTCCTACGAGCAGTACTTC.

The chain carries TRBV2 and TRBJ2-5; TRBD1 matches at 10 bases. Germline CDR1 and CDR2: SNHLY and FYNNEI. V trimming: 2 bases; J trimming: 3 bases; junction bases outside the gene matches: 3. CDR3 length equals 15 residues. CDR3 in DNA: TGTGCCAGCAGTGAAAGGGGACAGGGGAAAGAGACCCAGTACTTC. This gives the protein CASSERGQGKETQYF.

This clonotype was picked up a small number of times. The chain employs TRBV7-9 and TRBJ2-2; 7 positions agree with TRBD1. The germline gives CDR1 SEHNR, CDR2 FQNEAQ (reference sequence). Trimming at V came to 4 bases and at J to 4 bases, leaving 6 bases not matched to a gene. The CDR3 covers 15 residues. For the CDR3, the DNA is TGTGCCAGCAGCTCAACAGGGGCCGCCACCGGGGAGCTGTTTTTT. Residues: CASSSTGAATGELFF.

This chain links TRBV5-1 with TRBJ2-7, with 8 bases fitting TRBD1. Germline V gives CDR1 SGHRS, CDR2 YFSETQ. This CDR3 contains 14 residues. Trimming at V came to 3 bases and at J to 6 bases, leaving 8 bases not matched to a gene. CDR3: CASSSRTGISEQYF. CDR3 sequence (DNA): TGCGCCAGCAGCTCCCGGACAGGGATAAGCGAGCAGTACTTC. Supplemented by reference TRBV5-1 and TRBJ2-7, the full variable domain reads KAGVTQTPRYLIKTRGQQVTLSCSPISGHRSVSWYQQTPGQGLQFLFEYFSETQRNKGNFPGRFSGRQFSNSRSEMNVSTLELGDSALYLCASSSRTGISEQYFGPGTRLTVT.

The chain's CDR3 is CASSGRVRDRSHQETQYF. The CDR3 DNA reads TGTGCCAGCAGTGGTAGGGTTCGGGACAGAAGCCACCAAGAGACCCAGTACTTC. This sequence joins TRBV2 and TRBJ2-5; the match to TRBD1 covers 7 bases. Germline V CDR1 and CDR2: SNHLY, FYNNEI. J gave up 0 bases and V 4 bases, and 14 bases lay outside the gene matches. CDR3 length equals 18 residues.

The chain recombines TRBV29-1 with TRBJ2-7; D unclear. The germline V gene encodes CDR1 SQVTM and CDR2 ANQGSEA. Trimming shortened V by 5 bases and J by 3 bases, and 17 bases separated the two germline ends. CDR3 length: 14 residues. The CDR3 here is CSVRAFKDDYEQYF. The CDR3 DNA sequence: TGCAGCGTTAGGGCCTTTAAGGATGACTACGAGCAGTACTTC.

Here the CDR3 reads CASSETGGGNTIYF. CDR3 DNA sequence: TGTGCCAGCAGCGAGACAGGGGGCGGAAACACCATATATTTT. V is TRBV6-1 and J is TRBJ1-3, with TRBD1 identical over 10 bases. This CDR3 has 14 amino acids. The trim removed 6 bases at V and 4 bases at J, leaving 3 bases unmatched. Germline-derived CDR1 and CDR2 are MNHNS and SASEGT.